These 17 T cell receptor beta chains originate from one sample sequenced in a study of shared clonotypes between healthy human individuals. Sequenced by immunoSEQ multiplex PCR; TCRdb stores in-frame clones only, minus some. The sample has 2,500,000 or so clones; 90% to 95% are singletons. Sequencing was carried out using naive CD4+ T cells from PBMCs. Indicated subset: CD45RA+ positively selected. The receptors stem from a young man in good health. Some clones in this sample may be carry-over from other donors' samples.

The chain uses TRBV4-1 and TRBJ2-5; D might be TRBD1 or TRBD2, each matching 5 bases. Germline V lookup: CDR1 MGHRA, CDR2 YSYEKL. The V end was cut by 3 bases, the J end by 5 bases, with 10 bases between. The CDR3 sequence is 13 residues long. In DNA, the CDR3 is TGCGCCAGCAGCCAGATCTGGGGGGAGACCCAGTACTTC. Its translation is CASSQIWGETQYF.

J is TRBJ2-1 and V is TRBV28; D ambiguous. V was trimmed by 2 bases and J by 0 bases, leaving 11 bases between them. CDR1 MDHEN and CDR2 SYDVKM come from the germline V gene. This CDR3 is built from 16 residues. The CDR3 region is CASSLVTGLSYNEQFF. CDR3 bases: TGTGCCAGCAGTTTAGTAACCGGCCTCTCCTACAATGAGCAGTTCTTC.

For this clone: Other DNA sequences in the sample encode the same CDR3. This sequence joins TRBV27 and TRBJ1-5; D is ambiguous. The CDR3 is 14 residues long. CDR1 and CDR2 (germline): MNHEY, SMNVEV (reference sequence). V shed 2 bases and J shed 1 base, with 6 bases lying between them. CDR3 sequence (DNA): TGTGCCAGCAGTTTACGACGGAGCAATCAGCCCCAGCATTTT. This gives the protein CASSLRRSNQPQHF.

CDR3 residues: CASSPMVGSYNEQFF. CDR3 DNA sequence: TGTGCCAGCTCACCAATGGTCGGCTCCTACAATGAGCAGTTCTTC. J is TRBJ2-1 and V is TRBV18; D is unresolved. Germline V gene sequence: CDR1 KGHSH, CDR2 LQKENI. V was pared by 2 bases and J by 0 bases, with 8 bases between. This CDR3 has 15 residues.

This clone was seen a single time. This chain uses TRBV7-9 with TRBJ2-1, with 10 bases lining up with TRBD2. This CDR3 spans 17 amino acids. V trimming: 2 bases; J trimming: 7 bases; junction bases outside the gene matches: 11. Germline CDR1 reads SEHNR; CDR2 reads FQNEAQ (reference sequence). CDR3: CASSLIAGGPALNEQFF. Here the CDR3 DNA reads TGTGCCAGCAGCTTAATAGCGGGAGGCCCGGCGTTAAATGAGCAGTTCTTC.

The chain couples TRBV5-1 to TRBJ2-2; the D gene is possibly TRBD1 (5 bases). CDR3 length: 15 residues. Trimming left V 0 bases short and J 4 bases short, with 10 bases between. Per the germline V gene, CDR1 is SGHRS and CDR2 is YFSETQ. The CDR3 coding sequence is TGCGCCAGCAGCTTGGGGGGCTTTGGCACCGGGGAGCTGTTTTTT. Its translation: CASSLGGFGTGELFF.

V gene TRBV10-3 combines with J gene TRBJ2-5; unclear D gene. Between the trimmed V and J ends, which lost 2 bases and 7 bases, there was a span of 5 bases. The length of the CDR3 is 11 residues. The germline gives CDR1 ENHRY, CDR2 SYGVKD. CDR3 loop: CAISEIGTQYF. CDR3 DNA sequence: TGTGCCATCAGTGAGATCGGGACCCAGTACTTC.

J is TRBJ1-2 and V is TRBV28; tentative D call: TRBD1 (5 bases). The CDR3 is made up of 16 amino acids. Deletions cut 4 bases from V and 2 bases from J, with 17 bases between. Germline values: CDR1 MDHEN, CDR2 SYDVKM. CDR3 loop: CASSSTAKGLNYGYTF. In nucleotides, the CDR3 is TGTGCCAGCAGTTCGACAGCGAAGGGGTTGAACTATGGCTACACCTTC.

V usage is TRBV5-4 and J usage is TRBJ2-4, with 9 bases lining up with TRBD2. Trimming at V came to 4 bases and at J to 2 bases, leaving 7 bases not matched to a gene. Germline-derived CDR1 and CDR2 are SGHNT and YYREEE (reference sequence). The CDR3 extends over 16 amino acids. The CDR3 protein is CASSPAGGETKNIQYF. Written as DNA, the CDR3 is TGTGCCAGCAGCCCAGCGGGAGGCGAGACCAAAAACATTCAGTACTTC.

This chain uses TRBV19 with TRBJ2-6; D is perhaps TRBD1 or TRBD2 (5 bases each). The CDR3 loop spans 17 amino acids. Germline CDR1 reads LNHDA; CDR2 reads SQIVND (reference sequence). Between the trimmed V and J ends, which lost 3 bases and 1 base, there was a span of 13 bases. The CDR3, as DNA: TGTGCCAGTAGTATGGTGAGGGGAAATTCTGGGGCCAACGTCCTGACTTTC. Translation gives CASSMVRGNSGANVLTF.

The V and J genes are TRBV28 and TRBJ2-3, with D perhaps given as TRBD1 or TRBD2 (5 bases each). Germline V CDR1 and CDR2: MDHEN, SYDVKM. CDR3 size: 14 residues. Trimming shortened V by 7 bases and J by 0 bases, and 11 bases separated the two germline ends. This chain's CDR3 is CASKIGGSTDTQYF. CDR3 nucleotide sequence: TGTGCCAGCAAGATTGGGGGAAGCACAGATACGCAGTATTTT.

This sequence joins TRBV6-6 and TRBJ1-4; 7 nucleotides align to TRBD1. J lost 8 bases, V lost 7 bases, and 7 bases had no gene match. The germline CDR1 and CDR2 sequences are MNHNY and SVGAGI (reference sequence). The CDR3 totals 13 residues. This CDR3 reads CASNTGDSEKLFF. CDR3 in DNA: TGTGCCAGCAATACAGGGGATTCGGAAAAACTGTTTTTT.

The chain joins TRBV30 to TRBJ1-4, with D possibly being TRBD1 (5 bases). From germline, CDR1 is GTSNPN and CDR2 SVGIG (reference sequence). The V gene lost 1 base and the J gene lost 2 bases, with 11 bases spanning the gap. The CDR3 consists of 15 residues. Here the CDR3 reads CAWSGGSSTNEKLFF. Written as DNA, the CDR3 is TGTGCCTGGAGTGGGGGCAGTTCGACTAATGAAAAACTGTTTTTT.

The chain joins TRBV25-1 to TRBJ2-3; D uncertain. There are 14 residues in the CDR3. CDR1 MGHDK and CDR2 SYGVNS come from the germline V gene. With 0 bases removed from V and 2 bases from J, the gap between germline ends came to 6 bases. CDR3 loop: CASSEYRPTDTQYF. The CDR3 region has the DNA TGTGCCAGCAGTGAATACAGGCCCACAGATACGCAGTATTTT.

The CDR3 sequence: CASSVGDEQYF. DNA for the CDR3: TGTGCCAGCAGCGTAGGAGACGAGCAGTACTTC. The rearrangement joins TRBV9 to TRBJ2-5, with D unresolved. The closer fit of TRBJ2-7 to the DNA end suggests the J call may be wrong. CDR3 length: 11 amino acids. Germline V gene data show CDR1 as SGDLS and CDR2 as YYNGEE.

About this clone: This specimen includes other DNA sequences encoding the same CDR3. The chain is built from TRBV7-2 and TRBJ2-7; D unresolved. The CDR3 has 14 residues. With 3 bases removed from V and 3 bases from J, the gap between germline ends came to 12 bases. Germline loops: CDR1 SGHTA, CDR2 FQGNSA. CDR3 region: CASSLGRAFYEQYF. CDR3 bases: TGTGCCAGCAGCTTGGGCCGGGCTTTCTACGAGCAGTACTTC.

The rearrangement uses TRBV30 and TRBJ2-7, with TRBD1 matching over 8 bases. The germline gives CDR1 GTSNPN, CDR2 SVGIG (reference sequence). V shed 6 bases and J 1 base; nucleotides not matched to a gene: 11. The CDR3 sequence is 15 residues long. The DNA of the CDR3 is TGTGCCTGCCGTCGGGTGGACAGGGATTCCTACGAGCAGTACTTC. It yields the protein CACRRVDRDSYEQYF.